This T cell receptor beta chain was captured by sequencing in a study of OX40 agonist ivuxolimab in advanced cancers. Points from the study as a whole: More expanded clones were found, on average, in CD8+ than in CD4+ T cells.

J gave up 8 bases and V 6 bases, and 9 bases lay outside the gene matches. The length of the CDR3 is 14 residues. Per germline, CDR1 LNHDA and CDR2 SQIVND (reference sequence). Peripheral blood came from all dose cohorts at three timepoints. Sequenced by immunoSEQ multiplex PCR; TCRdb stores in-frame clones only, minus some. Altogether some 70,000 clones are present, 75% to 95% being singletons, with the ten largest covering about 1%. As regards this clone: What it binds is unknown.

The chain uses TRBV19 and TRBJ1-4; the match to TRBD1 covers 7 bases. This TCR was sampled from an adult with an advanced solid tumor such as melanoma, head and neck, liver or kidney cancer. Sequenced material: CD4+ or CD8+ T cells sorted from blood, taken in a trial of the OX40 agonist ivuxolimab. The DNA of the CDR3 is TGTGCCAGTAGCCCTAGACAGGGATGGGAAAAACTGTTTTTT. It is translated as CASSPRQGWEKLFF.